The 22 T cell receptor beta chains below come from one sample, sequenced in a study of cytomegalovirus exposure and HLA in healthy donors. PCR employed 60 Vbeta and 13 Jbeta primers. Data came from immunoSEQ multiplex PCR; TCRdb stores just in-frame clones and leaves some out. This table has approximately 190,000 clones, more than 70% appearing once. Sequenced material: PBMCs. These receptors were collected from a man aged 35-49 years in good health and CMV-seropositive.

The chain joins TRBV6-1 to TRBJ2-1; 9 bases align to TRBD2. Per the germline V gene, CDR1 is MNHNS and CDR2 is SASEGT. V shed 6 bases and J 10 bases; nucleotides not matched to a gene: 7. The CDR3 length is 13 residues. CDR3 DNA sequence: TGTGCCAGCAGGGCTAGCGGGGTCGGGGAGCAGTTCTTC. Translating gives CASRASGVGEQFF.

This rearrangement joins TRBV25-1 to TRBJ1-1; D gene ambiguous. Germline lookup yields CDR1 MGHDK and CDR2 SYGVNS. The CDR3 consists of 12 residues. The germline V and J ends were trimmed by 9 bases and 4 bases, with 12 bases remaining between them. The DNA of the CDR3 is TGTGCCAGGCAGGTAACTGCCACTGAAGCTTTCTTT. Translated: CARQVTATEAFF.

The V and J genes are TRBV14 and TRBJ2-5, with D possibly TRBD1 on 8 matching bases. CDR1 and CDR2 from the germline V gene are SGHDN and FVKESK. This CDR3 spans 15 amino acids. Trimming cost V 4 bases and J 2 bases, with 14 bases left between them. The CDR3 bases are TGTGCCAGCAGCCCTGGACAGGGAGGGCAAGAGACCCAGTACTTC. It specifies CASSPGQGGQETQYF.

The chain combines TRBV9 with TRBJ2-1, with TRBD2 identical over 12 bases. Per germline, CDR1 SGDLS and CDR2 YYNGEE. With 1 base clipped from V and 2 bases from J, the junction kept 1 base outside the gene matches. The CDR3 sequence is 16 residues long. The chain's CDR3 is CASSVRTSGAYNEQFF. The CDR3 coding sequence is TGTGCCAGCAGCGTACGGACTAGCGGGGCCTACAATGAGCAGTTCTTC.

The rearrangement links TRBV10-3 to TRBJ2-7, with no clear D. The CDR3 has 14 amino acids. Trimming shortened V by 0 bases and J by 4 bases, and 10 bases separated the two germline ends. CDR1 ENHRY and CDR2 SYGVKD come from the germline V gene. As DNA, the CDR3 is TGTGCCATCAGTGAGTCTCTATTTGAATACGAGCAGTACTTC. Amino acids: CAISESLFEYEQYF.

The chain couples TRBV6-5 to TRBJ2-5; TRBD1 matches 8 bases. The germline CDR1 and CDR2 sequences are MNHEY and SVGAGI. The CDR3 is made up of 16 amino acids. Trimming at V came to 2 bases and at J to 5 bases, leaving 10 bases not matched to a gene. CDR3 sequence (DNA): TGTGCCAGCAGTTACCTAGGAACAGGGGGGCGGGAGACCCAGTACTTC. This sequence encodes CASSYLGTGGRETQYF.

The gene calls are TRBV7-2 and TRBJ1-2; 10 positions agree with TRBD1. The germline CDR1 and CDR2 sequences are SGHTA and FQGNSA. V lost 4 bases and J lost 8; bases outside the gene matches: 10. CDR3 length: 15 residues. This CDR3 is CASSSPGTGARGYTF. DNA for the CDR3: TGTGCCAGCAGCTCGCCCGGGACAGGGGCGAGGGGCTACACCTTC.

On this clone itself: One end of the junction fails to match germline, which may point to a read error. Other nucleotide sequences from this sample produce the same CDR3. The V and J genes are TRBV6-4 and TRBJ2-5; a weak D match, TRBD2 (6 bases). The germline gives CDR1 MRHNA, CDR2 SNTAGT. This CDR3 has 16 residues. The CDR3 protein is CASSESRRPGRETQYF. DNA of the CDR3: TGCGCCAGCAGTGAGAGTAGGAGGCCAGGGAGGGAGACCCAGTACTTC.

This clone was found a few times. The chain joins TRBV2 to TRBJ2-1, with 11 bases matching TRBD2. J was trimmed by 4 bases and V by 6 bases; bases with no gene match: 5. The CDR3 is made up of 15 amino acids. Germline-derived CDR1 and CDR2 are SNHLY and FYNNEI. CDR3 nucleotides: TGTGCCAGCAGAGATGGGACTAGCGGTTACAATGAGCAGTTCTTC. Protein sequence: CASRDGTSGYNEQFF.

The V and J genes are TRBV2 and TRBJ1-4; D gene unclear. There are 14 residues in the CDR3. Deletions cut 3 bases from V and 1 base from J, with 6 bases between. Germline-derived CDR1 and CDR2 are SNHLY and FYNNEI. The CDR3 loop is CASSEKRTNEKLFF. CDR3 nucleotide sequence: TGTGCCAGCAGTGAGAAGAGAACTAATGAAAAACTGTTTTTT.

This clone occurred a few times. The chain combines TRBV10-3 with TRBJ2-2, with 8 positions matching TRBD1. The CDR3 runs to 16 residues. Looked up from germline, CDR1 is ENHRY and CDR2 is SYGVKD. Losses at the gene ends were 4 bases for V and 1 base for J; bases not matched to a gene: 5. The CDR3 DNA follows: TGTGCCATCAGTGGGGGACAGGATTTGAACACCGGGGAGCTGTTTTTT. This encodes CAISGGQDLNTGELFF.

The V gene is TRBV7-9, the J gene TRBJ2-3; D is ambiguous. This CDR3 comprises 14 residues. The V and J ends lost 0 bases and 0 bases respectively, with 4 bases between them. The germline gives CDR1 SEHNR, CDR2 FQNEAQ (reference sequence). This CDR3 reads CASSLAQSTDTQYF. CDR3 bases: TGTGCCAGCAGCTTAGCGCAGAGCACAGATACGCAGTATTTT.

This clone was found once. This rearrangement joins TRBV30 to TRBJ1-1; D might be TRBD1 (5 bases). The CDR3 extends over 12 amino acids. V lost 4 bases and J 4 bases, leaving 10 bases between the germline ends. Germline-derived CDR1 and CDR2 are GTSNPN and SVGIG (reference sequence). The CDR3: CAWTSGGTEAFF. Written as DNA, the CDR3 is TGTGCCTGGACCTCGGGGGGCACTGAAGCTTTCTTT.

V is TRBV7-9 and J is TRBJ1-1, with D hard to call. Trimming stripped 5 bases from V and 4 bases from J, with 23 bases between. This CDR3 has 17 amino acids. Germline V gene sequence: CDR1 SEHNR, CDR2 FQNEAQ (reference sequence). CDR3 residues: CASSPTKGRGMVTEAFF. CDR3 DNA: TGTGCCAGCAGCCCAACAAAAGGGCGGGGTATGGTCACTGAAGCTTTCTTT. The whole variable domain, remainder taken from reference TRBV7-9 and TRBJ1-1, is DTGVSQNPRHKITKRGQNVTFRCDPISEHNRLYWYRQTLGQGPEFLTYFQNEAQLEKSRLLSDRFSAERPKGSFSTLEIQRTEQGDSAMYLCASSPTKGRGMVTEAFFGQGTRLTVV.

DNA for the CDR3: TGCGCCAGCAGCCAAGATATATTATCTCAGCCCCAGCATTTT. This translates into CASSQDILSQPQHF. The chain uses TRBV4-3 and TRBJ1-5; no reliable D call. With 0 bases removed from V and 6 bases from J, the gap between germline ends came to 9 bases. The CDR3 contains 14 residues. Germline CDR1 reads LGHNA; CDR2 reads YSLEER.

The chain combines TRBV2 with TRBJ1-5; TRBD1 agrees at 7 bases. Germline CDR1 reads SNHLY; CDR2 reads FYNNEI. There are 13 residues in the CDR3. Trimming cost V 6 bases and J 7 bases; bases outside gene matches: 6. The CDR3 sequence: CASRATGLQPQHF. CDR3 DNA sequence: TGTGCCAGCAGAGCGACAGGGTTGCAGCCCCAGCATTTT.

This clone was counted between two and nine times. The chain is built from TRBV29-1 and TRBJ2-3; a weak D match, TRBD1 (5 bases). The germline V gene has CDR1 SQVTM and CDR2 ANQGSEA. V was trimmed by 3 bases and J by 0 bases, leaving 13 bases between them. This CDR3 is 15 amino acids long. Here the CDR3 DNA reads TGCAGCGTTGATTTTTTAGGACAAAGCACAGATACGCAGTATTTT. It yields the protein CSVDFLGQSTDTQYF.

This clone was observed a handful of times. The rearrangement uses TRBV5-4 and TRBJ2-5; D is possibly TRBD1 (7 bases). V was clipped by 3 bases and J by 1 base, with 16 bases between them. The CDR3 spans 16 residues. Germline assignment: CDR1 SGHNT and CDR2 YYREEE (reference sequence). The CDR3 sequence: CASSSDPQGGQETQYF. The DNA of the CDR3 is TGTGCCAGCAGCTCCGATCCCCAGGGGGGCCAAGAGACCCAGTACTTC.

The gene calls are TRBV6-5 and TRBJ2-3; TRBD2 matches 7 bases. This CDR3 region has 16 residues. After removal of 3 bases from V and 4 bases from J, the junction contained 10 bases not matched to a gene. Germline V gene lookup returns CDR1 MNHEY and CDR2 SVGAGI. CDR3 nucleotide sequence: TGTGCCAGCAGTTATTGGGGGAGGGGTCTACCAGATACGCAGTATTTT. Its protein product is CASSYWGRGLPDTQYF.

The chain joins TRBV5-1 to TRBJ1-1; 7 bases agree with TRBD1. The CDR3 is 16 residues long. After removal of 4 bases from V and 0 bases from J, the junction contained 9 bases not matched to a gene. CDR1 and CDR2 from the germline V gene are SGHRS and YFSETQ. This chain's CDR3 is CASSSGQVFMNTEAFF. DNA for the CDR3: TGCGCCAGCAGCAGCGGACAGGTCTTTATGAACACTGAAGCTTTCTTT.

This clone was seen only once. CDR3 region: CASSEGQGIYEQYF. The CDR3 bases are TGTGCCAGCAGTGAGGGACAGGGCATCTACGAGCAGTACTTC. This chain uses TRBV2 with TRBJ2-7; TRBD1 agrees at 9 bases. Per germline, CDR1 SNHLY and CDR2 FYNNEI. The CDR3 is 14 residues long. The V and J ends lost 3 bases and 3 bases, in that order; junction bases with no gene match: 3.

The chain joins TRBV7-8 to TRBJ1-1; no definite D call. Germline CDR1 SGHVS, CDR2 FQNEAQ. Trimming removed 1 base from V and 6 bases from J, with 6 bases in between. The CDR3 sequence is 12 residues long. This CDR3 reads CASSLGAAEAFF. The CDR3 DNA reads as TGTGCCAGCAGCTTAGGGGCAGCTGAAGCTTTCTTT. Together with reference TRBV7-8 and TRBJ1-1, the CDR3 gives the full variable domain: GAGVSQSPRYKVAKRGQDVALRCDPISGHVSLFWYQQALGQGPEFLTYFQNEAQLDKSGLPSDRFFAERPEGSVSTLKIQRTQQEDSAVYLCASSLGAAEAFFGQGTRLTVV.